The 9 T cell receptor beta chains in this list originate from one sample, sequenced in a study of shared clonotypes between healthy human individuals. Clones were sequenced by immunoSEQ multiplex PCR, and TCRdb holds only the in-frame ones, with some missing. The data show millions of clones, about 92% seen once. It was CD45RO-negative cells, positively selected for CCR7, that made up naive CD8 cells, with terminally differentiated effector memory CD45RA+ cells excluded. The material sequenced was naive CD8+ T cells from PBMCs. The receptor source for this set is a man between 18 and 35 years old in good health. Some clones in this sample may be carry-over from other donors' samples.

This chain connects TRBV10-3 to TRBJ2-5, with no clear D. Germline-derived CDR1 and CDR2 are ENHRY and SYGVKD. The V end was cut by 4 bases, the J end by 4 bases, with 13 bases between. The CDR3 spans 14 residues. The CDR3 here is CAISAASFPETQYF. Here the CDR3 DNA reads TGTGCCATCAGTGCCGCTAGTTTTCCAGAGACCCAGTACTTC.

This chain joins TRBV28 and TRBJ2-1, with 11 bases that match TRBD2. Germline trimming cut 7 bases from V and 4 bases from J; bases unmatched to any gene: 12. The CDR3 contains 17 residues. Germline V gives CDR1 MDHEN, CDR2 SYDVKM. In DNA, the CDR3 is TGTGCCAGCATTCAACCAGCGGGACTAGCGGATTACAATGAGCAGTTCTTC. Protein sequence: CASIQPAGLADYNEQFF.

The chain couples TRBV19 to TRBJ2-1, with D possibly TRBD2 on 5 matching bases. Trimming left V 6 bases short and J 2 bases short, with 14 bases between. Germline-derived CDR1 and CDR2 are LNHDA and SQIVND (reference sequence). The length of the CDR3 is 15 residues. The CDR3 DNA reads TGTGCCAGTAGAACCAGCGGAGCCCCCTACAATGAGCAGTTCTTC. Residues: CASRTSGAPYNEQFF.

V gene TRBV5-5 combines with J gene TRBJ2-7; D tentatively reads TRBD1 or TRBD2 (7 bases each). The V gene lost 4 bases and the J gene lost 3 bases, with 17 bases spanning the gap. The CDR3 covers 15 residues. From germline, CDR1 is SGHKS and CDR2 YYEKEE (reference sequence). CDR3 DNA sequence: TGTGCCAGCAGCCCGGCCAGGGGGGGACACTACGAGCAGTACTTC. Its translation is CASSPARGGHYEQYF.

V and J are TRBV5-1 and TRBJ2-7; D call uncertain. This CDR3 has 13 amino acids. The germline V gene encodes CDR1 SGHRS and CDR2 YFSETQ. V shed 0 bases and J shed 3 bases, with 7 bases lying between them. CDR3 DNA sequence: TGCGCCAGCAGCTTGGAAGGGATCTACGAGCAGTACTTC. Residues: CASSLEGIYEQYF. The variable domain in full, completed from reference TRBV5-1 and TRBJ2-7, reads KAGVTQTPRYLIKTRGQQVTLSCSPISGHRSVSWYQQTPGQGLQFLFEYFSETQRNKGNFPGRFSGRQFSNSRSEMNVSTLELGDSALYLCASSLEGIYEQYFGPGTRLTVT.

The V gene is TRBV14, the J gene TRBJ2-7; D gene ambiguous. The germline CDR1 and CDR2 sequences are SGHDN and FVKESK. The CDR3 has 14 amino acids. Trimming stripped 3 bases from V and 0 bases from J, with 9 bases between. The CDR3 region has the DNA TGTGCCAGCAGCCATTGGCAGTCCTCCTACGAGCAGTACTTC. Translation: CASSHWQSSYEQYF.

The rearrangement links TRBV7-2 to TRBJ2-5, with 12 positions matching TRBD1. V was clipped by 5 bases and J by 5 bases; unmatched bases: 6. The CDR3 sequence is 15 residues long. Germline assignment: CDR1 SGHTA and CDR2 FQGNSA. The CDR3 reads CASSHRDRGLETQYF. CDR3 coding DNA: TGTGCCAGCAGCCACCGGGACAGGGGGCTTGAGACCCAGTACTTC.

The CDR3 region is CATSRGAGVTDTQYF. DNA of the CDR3: TGTGCCACCAGCAGAGGGGCCGGGGTCACAGATACGCAGTATTTT. The J gene is TRBJ2-3, the V gene TRBV15; a weak D match, TRBD2 (5 bases). The CDR3 length is 15 residues. Germline V gene sequence: CDR1 LNHNV, CDR2 YYDKDF (reference sequence). V was clipped by 1 base and J by 2 bases, with 10 bases between them. The full variable domain, its missing parts supplied by reference TRBV15 and TRBJ2-3, is DAMVIQNPRYQVTQFGKPVTLSCSQTLNHNVMYWYQQKSSQAPKLLFHYYDKDFNNEADTPDNFQSRRPNTSFCFLDIRSPGLGDTAMYLCATSRGAGVTDTQYFGPGTRLTVL.

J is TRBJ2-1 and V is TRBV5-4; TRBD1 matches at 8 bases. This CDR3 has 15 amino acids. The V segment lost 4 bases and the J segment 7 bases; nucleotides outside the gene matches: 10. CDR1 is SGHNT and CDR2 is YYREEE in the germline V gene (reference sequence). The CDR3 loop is CASSPGQVVGNEQFF. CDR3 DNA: TGTGCCAGCAGCCCGGGACAGGTGGTTGGTAATGAGCAGTTCTTC.